The rows below give T cell receptor beta chains drawn from one sample of a study of blood T cell repertoires in COVID-19. Method: immunoSEQ multiplex PCR; TCRdb's copy keeps in-frame clones and lacks some. The sample records approximately 390,000 clones, about 89% being singletons. Sequencing was performed on peripheral blood. These receptors originate from an older woman with COVID-19, enrolled during active disease. The CDR3 runs from the conserved cysteine through the conserved F or W. Fields, in order: clone size, V gene, J gene, D gene, CDR3 DNA, CDR3 protein. D genes are given only for firm matches. Only part of the rows carry a size: once, few, many, or a class if the clone is expanded.

.,TRBV12-3/TRBV12-4,TRBJ1-2,.,TGTGCCAGCACCACCCGGGGGGGAAAAGGCTACACCTTC,CASTTRGGKGYTF
.,TRBV7-2,TRBJ1-2,.,TGTGCCAGCAGCACCCCCACAGGTTCTGGCTACACCTTC,CASSTPTGSGYTF
.,TRBV5-1,TRBJ2-7,.,TGCGAGTTAGGTAGCCCCTACGAGCAGTACTTC,CELGSPYEQYF
.,TRBV21-1,TRBJ1-1,.,TGTGCCAGCAGCAAACACAGGGACACTGAAGCTTTCTTT,CASSKHRDTEAFF
.,TRBV6-5,TRBJ1-1,TRBD1,TGTGCCAGCATTAGAACTGGACAGGGGGGAACTGAAGCTTTCTTT,CASIRTGQGGTEAFF
.,TRBV3-1/TRBV3-2,TRBJ2-7,.,TGTGCCAGCAGCCAAGAATCAGTTTCCTACGAGCAGTACTTC,CASSQESVSYEQYF
.,TRBV7-3,TRBJ1-1,.,TGTGCCAGCAGCTTAGTTTCTGCTTCAGGGGAAGCTTTCTTT,CASSLVSASGEAFF
.,TRBV18,TRBJ1-4,.,TGTGCCAGCTCACCACCGAGCGGGGAACTGTTTTTT,CASSPPSGELFF
.,TRBV7-3,TRBJ2-7,.,TGTGCCAGCAGCTTCCGGGGAGACTACGAGCAGTACTTC,CASSFRGDYEQYF
.,TRBV9,TRBJ2-7,.,TGTGCCAGCAGCGGCCACGGCAGGGGTGACGAGCAGTACTTC,CASSGHGRGDEQYF
.,TRBV18,TRBJ1-1,TRBD1,TGTGCCAGCTCATCAAGGACAGGGCCGAACACTGAAGCTTTCTTT,CASSSRTGPNTEAFF
.,TRBV5-4,TRBJ2-1,TRBD2,TGTGCCAGCAGCTTATGGACTAGCGGGGTGAATGAGCAGTTCTTC,CASSLWTSGVNEQFF
.,TRBV2,TRBJ1-1,.,TGTGCCAGCCGTGGGTATGAGGGTGGAACTGAAGCTTTCTTT,CASRGYEGGTEAFF
.,TRBV11-2,TRBJ2-1,TRBD2,TGTGCCAGCAGCTTAGATCGGCCGGGAGGGTCCTACAATGAGCAGTTCTTC,CASSLDRPGGSYNEQFF
.,TRBV2,TRBJ1-5,.,TGTGCCAGTGCTAGCAGCGGGGAGAGCAATCAGCCCCAGCATTTT,CASASSGESNQPQHF
.,TRBV28,TRBJ2-7,.,TGTGCCAGCACCGATGGAGGGGCCACCTCCTACGAGCAGTACTTC,CASTDGGATSYEQYF
.,TRBV28,TRBJ1-5,TRBD1,TGTGCCAGCAGTTTTCGCGGACAGGGGTATAGCAATCAGCCCCAGCATTTT,CASSFRGQGYSNQPQHF
once,TRBV20-1,TRBJ2-1,.,TGCAGTGCTTCCTTCAATGAGCAGTTCTTC,CSASFNEQFF
.,TRBV5-1,TRBJ2-6,.,TGCGCCAGCAGCTCAGACAGGCCCTCTGGGGCCAACGTCCTGACTTTC,CASSSDRPSGANVLTF
.,TRBV7-3,TRBJ2-5,TRBD2,TGTGCCAGCAGCCTCGGGGGGATAGCGGGGCCTAGAGAGACCCAGTACTTC,CASSLGGIAGPRETQYF
.,TRBV25-1,TRBJ2-1,.,TGTGCCAGCAGTGAAGAGCTGTGGGGGGCCTACAATGAGCAGTTCTTC,CASSEELWGAYNEQFF
.,TRBV2,TRBJ1-2,TRBD1,TGTGCCAGCAGAGCGGGACAGGCATACTATGGCTACACCTTC,CASRAGQAYYGYTF
.,TRBV5-1,TRBJ1-6,.,TGCGCCAGCAGCCCGGGGGAACGGGCGCCAAATTCACCCCTCCACTTT,CASSPGERAPNSPLHF
few,TRBV5-1,TRBJ1-1,TRBD1,TGCGCCAGCAGCCTGACAGGGGATTTCCGGGCTTTCTTT,CASSLTGDFRAFF
few,TRBV7-3,TRBJ2-2,.,TGTGCCAGCAGCTTAAGGGGCGGCACCGGGGAGCTGTTTTTT,CASSLRGGTGELFF
.,TRBV6-5,TRBJ1-2,.,TGTGCCAGCAGTTACAGCAGGGGAAGCGGCTACACCTTC,CASSYSRGSGYTF
once,TRBV5-8,TRBJ2-1,TRBD2,TGTGCCAGCACCTCTCGGGAGACTAGCGGCTCCTACAATGAGCAGTTCTTC,CASTSRETSGSYNEQFF
.,TRBV5-1,TRBJ2-3,TRBD2,TGCGCCAGCAGCAAGAGACTAGCGGGGGACAGCACAGATACGCAGTATTTT,CASSKRLAGDSTDTQYF
.,TRBV10-2,TRBJ2-5,TRBD2,TGCGCCAGCAGTGGACTAGCGGGGGGGCGTAAGACCCAGTACTTC,CASSGLAGGRKTQYF
.,TRBV6-5,TRBJ1-6,TRBD1,TGTGCCAGCAGGGGGATTGACAGGGTCAAATCACCCCTCCACTTT,CASRGIDRVKSPLHF
.,TRBV11-3,TRBJ2-1,.,TGTGCCAGCAGCCCCAATGGTGCGCTCTCCTACAATGAGCAGTTCTTC,CASSPNGALSYNEQFF
many,TRBV6-5,TRBJ2-3,TRBD1,TGTGCCAGCAGTACAGGGGCCCCCCCAGATACGCAGTATTTT,CASSTGAPPDTQYF
.,TRBV28,TRBJ1-2,.,TGTGCCAGCAGTTCTACAGGGCGAGGCTACACCTTC,CASSSTGRGYTF
.,TRBV30,TRBJ2-6,.,TGTGCCTGGTGGGAGTGTGGGGCCAACGTCCTGACTTTC,CAWWECGANVLTF
.,TRBV4-2,TRBJ1-1,.,TGTGCCAGCAGCCAAGAGATTGGAGGGTATGAAGCTTTCTTT,CASSQEIGGYEAFF
.,TRBV6-5,TRBJ1-2,TRBD1,TGTGCCAGCAGTTACTCGGGACAGGCCCAGGTCGGCTACACCTTC,CASSYSGQAQVGYTF
.,TRBV4-1,TRBJ1-2,TRBD1,TGCGCCAGCAGCCAGAAAGGGACAGGGGGCGGCTATGGCTACACCTTC,CASSQKGTGGGYGYTF
.,TRBV6-6,TRBJ2-7,TRBD2,TGTGCCAGCAGTTACGGCCCTAGCGGGGGGCAGGAGCAGTACTTC,CASSYGPSGGQEQYF
.,TRBV7-8,TRBJ2-7,TRBD1,TGTGCCAGCAGCCCGACAGGGACGGCCTACGAGCAGTACTTC,CASSPTGTAYEQYF
.,TRBV28,TRBJ2-6,.,TGTGCCAGCAGTTTCCGCTACCGAATCGCCTCTGGGGCCAACGTCCTGACTTTC,CASSFRYRIASGANVLTF
.,TRBV29-1,TRBJ1-2,.,TGCAGCATTATGGGGGGCTATGGCTACACCTTC,CSIMGGYGYTF
few,TRBV29-1,TRBJ2-3,TRBD1,TGCAGCGTCCAGGGACTGACAGGGGTGGGAGATACGCAGTATTTT,CSVQGLTGVGDTQYF
.,TRBV7-9,TRBJ1-2,.,TGTGCCAGCAGCTTAACAGGTGTCGGACCTCACTATGGCTACACCTTC,CASSLTGVGPHYGYTF
.,TRBV4-1,TRBJ2-1,TRBD2,TGCGCCAGCAGCCAAGAGGGACTAGCGGGGGCCTCCTACAATGAGCAGTTCTTC,CASSQEGLAGASYNEQFF
.,TRBV19,TRBJ1-6,.,TGTGCCAGTAGGGCAGGGAATAATTCACCCCTCCACTTT,CASRAGNNSPLHF
once,TRBV4-2,TRBJ2-5,TRBD2,TGTGCCAGCAGCCAAGATTTCGCCGCGGGGGGTCAAGAGACCCAGTACTTC,CASSQDFAAGGQETQYF
.,TRBV18,TRBJ2-1,.,TGTGCCAGCTCACCACCGTACTATTACAATGAGCAGTTCTTC,CASSPPYYYNEQFF
once,TRBV7-3,TRBJ2-3,TRBD2,TGTGCCAGCAGCCCCTCCGGACTAGCGGGGGGTACGTCGCAGTATTTT,CASSPSGLAGGTSQYF
.,TRBV5-1,TRBJ2-6,TRBD2,TGCGCCAGCGGGCGGGGGACCATCTCTGGGGCCAACGTCCTGACTTTC,CASGRGTISGANVLTF
.,TRBV11-2,TRBJ1-2,TRBD1,TGTGCCAGCAGCTCGGACAGGGTCCACGGCTACACCTTC,CASSSDRVHGYTF
.,TRBV19,TRBJ2-5,TRBD1,TGTGCCAGTAGCACCGAGACAGGGTCGGAGACCCAGTACTTC,CASSTETGSETQYF
.,TRBV27,TRBJ2-7,TRBD1,TGTGCCAGCAGTTTAAGACAGGGGGTTGGCGAGCAGTACTTC,CASSLRQGVGEQYF
once,TRBV3-1/TRBV3-2,TRBJ1-2,.,TGTGCCAGCAGCCTCGGACAGTCTTACTATGGCTACACCTTC,CASSLGQSYYGYTF
.,TRBV27,TRBJ1-2,TRBD1,TGTGCCAGCAGTTTAGGGGACAGGGAGGGCTATGGCTACACCTTC,CASSLGDREGYGYTF
.,TRBV4-1,TRBJ2-3,TRBD2,TGCGCCAGCAGCCAAGACCAGCGGGGGGCCTCAGATACGCAGTATTTT,CASSQDQRGASDTQYF
.,TRBV6-1,TRBJ1-2,TRBD1,TGTGCCAGCAGTGAGACAGGGGAACGTGGCTACACCTTC,CASSETGERGYTF
.,TRBV6-5,TRBJ2-3,TRBD1,TGTGCCACCCTTGGGACAGCAAAGGAACGTGGTACGCAGTATTTT,CATLGTAKERGTQYF
.,TRBV7-8,TRBJ1-1,TRBD1,TGTGCCAGCAGCGTGACAGGGTTGGACACTGAAGCTTTCTTT,CASSVTGLDTEAFF